A single sample gave rise to the 18 T cell receptor beta chains below, sequenced in a study of CD8+ T cells in alopecia areata. Treatment in this sample: oral pan-JAK inhibitor, 5-10 mg twice daily. Extracted RNA was reverse transcribed into cDNA, the sequencing template. Measured with immunoSEQ multiplex PCR; TCRdb has only the in-frame clones, and not every one. The table shows a few hundred thousand clones, with about 50% occurring only once. The sequences come from CD4+ T cells sorted from blood, collected at week 4, from a patient treated with tofacitinib. All receptors derive from a human donor with alopecia areata.

This chain joins TRBV30 and TRBJ1-5; D call uncertain. V dropped 0 bases and J dropped 4 bases, with 4 bases sitting between them. Per germline, CDR1 GTSNPN and CDR2 SVGIG (reference sequence). The CDR3 has 12 amino acids. The CDR3 DNA follows: TGTGCCTGGAGTGTAAAGAATCAGCCCCAGCATTTT. Amino acids: CAWSVKNQPQHF.

In this sample, this clone turned up a few times. The chain recombines TRBV6-5 with TRBJ2-3; 13 bases match TRBD2. Germline CDR1 MNHEY, CDR2 SVGAGI. With 6 bases clipped from V and 6 bases from J, the junction kept 6 bases outside the gene matches. The CDR3 is made up of 15 amino acids. This CDR3 reads CASSVLAGGPDTQYF. In nucleotides, the CDR3 is TGTGCCAGCAGCGTACTAGCGGGGGGGCCTGATACGCAGTATTTT.

The chain couples TRBV7-6 to TRBJ2-7, with D tentatively TRBD2 (7 bases). Trimming stripped 1 base from V and 4 bases from J, with 11 bases between. Germline CDR1 is SGHVS and CDR2 is FNYEAQ. The CDR3 runs 14 residues. The CDR3 nucleotides read TGTGCCAGCAGCTTAGGCGGGGGCCAATACGAGCAGTACTTC. Translation: CASSLGGGQYEQYF. The full variable domain, rest sourced from reference TRBV7-6 and TRBJ2-7, is GAGVSQSPRYKVTKRGQDVALRCDPISGHVSLYWYRQALGQGPEFLTYFNYEAQQDKSGLPNDRFSAERPEGSISTLTIQRTEQRDSAMYRCASSLGGGQYEQYFGPGTRLTVT.

The CDR3 DNA sequence: TGTGCCTGGAGGGGAGACAGCACTAACTATGGCTACACCTTC. Translated: CAWRGDSTNYGYTF. This rearrangement joins TRBV30 to TRBJ1-2, with D tentatively TRBD1 (5 bases). Germline V gives CDR1 GTSNPN, CDR2 SVGIG (reference sequence). V lost 3 bases to trimming and J lost 0 bases, with 11 bases between them. The CDR3 sequence is 14 residues long. Complete variable domain (other parts from reference TRBV30 and TRBJ1-2): SQTIHQWPATLVQPVGSPLSLECTVEGTSNPNLYWYRQAAGRGLQLLFYSVGIGQISSEVPQNLSASRPQDRQFILSSKKLLLSDSGFYLCAWRGDSTNYGYTFGSGTRLTVV.

This clone has only a few counts. V usage is TRBV30 and J usage is TRBJ1-2, with D perhaps TRBD1 (5 bases). The CDR3 has 14 residues. CDR1 and CDR2 from the germline V gene are GTSNPN and SVGIG (reference sequence). V was cut by 2 bases and J by 0 bases, with 10 bases left in between. Here the CDR3 DNA reads TGTGCCTGGAGTTCCGCGGGGGCTAACTATGGCTACACCTTC. It yields the protein CAWSSAGANYGYTF.

This sequence joins TRBV9 and TRBJ1-1, with D possibly matching TRBD1 (6 bases). Trimming shortened V by 0 bases and J by 5 bases, and 17 bases separated the two germline ends. Germline CDR1 SGDLS, CDR2 YYNGEE. This CDR3 has 16 residues. The chain's CDR3 is CASSVGIQGWLTEAFF. CDR3 bases: TGTGCCAGCAGCGTAGGTATACAGGGATGGTTAACTGAAGCTTTCTTT.

The gene calls are TRBV7-2 and TRBJ1-2; 7 bases align to TRBD1. Looked up from germline, CDR1 is SGHTA and CDR2 is FQGNSA. CDR3 length: 15 amino acids. Trimming cost V 4 bases and J 4 bases; bases outside gene matches: 9. The DNA for the CDR3 is TGTGCCAGCAGCTCGAAGACAGGGTCCTTCTATGGCTACACCTTC. Translation: CASSSKTGSFYGYTF.

This chain connects TRBV2 to TRBJ2-3; TRBD2 matches at 7 bases. CDR3 length: 15 amino acids. V trimming: 5 bases; J trimming: 0 bases; junction bases outside the gene matches: 5. Germline assignment: CDR1 SNHLY and CDR2 FYNNEI. CDR3 protein: CASSSGATSTDTQYF. The DNA for the CDR3 is TGTGCCAGCAGTAGCGGGGCGACTAGCACAGATACGCAGTATTTT.

The chain employs TRBV29-1 and TRBJ2-2, with a tentative D call TRBD1 (6 bases). With 7 bases removed from V and 3 bases from J, the gap between germline ends came to 12 bases. Germline V gene sequence: CDR1 SQVTM, CDR2 ANQGSEA. The CDR3 is 13 residues long. The CDR3 spells CSGTGWDTGELFF. The DNA for the CDR3 is TGCAGCGGTACAGGGTGGGACACCGGGGAGCTGTTTTTT.

The chain joins TRBV2 to TRBJ1-6; no reliable D call. V was cut by 1 base and J by 10 bases, with 2 bases left in between. CDR1 and CDR2 (germline): SNHLY, FYNNEI. There are 11 residues in the CDR3. The CDR3 here is CASSEGSPLHF. In DNA form, the CDR3 reads TGTGCCAGCAGTGAAGGGTCACCCCTCCACTTT.

The rearrangement joins TRBV7-2 to TRBJ2-5, with a possible D match to TRBD2 (6 bases). Germline V gene lookup returns CDR1 SGHTA and CDR2 FQGNSA. This CDR3 is built from 13 residues. V was shortened by 5 bases and J by 4 bases, with 11 bases between the two germline ends. The CDR3 DNA sequence: TGTGCCAGCAGCGCGGGACCAAGAGAGACCCAGTACTTC. Its protein is CASSAGPRETQYF.

The chain has TRBV29-1 and TRBJ2-7; TRBD1 is a possible D gene (5 bases). Trimming pared 4 bases from V and 2 bases from J, leaving 9 bases between. Germline CDR1 reads SQVTM; CDR2 reads ANQGSEA. This CDR3 region has 12 residues. For the CDR3, the DNA is TGCAGCGTTGTGGGCAGGGCCTACGAGCAGTACTTC. Translating gives CSVVGRAYEQYF.

This chain uses TRBV15 with TRBJ1-3; D gene unclear. Trimming pared 5 bases from V and 4 bases from J, leaving 3 bases between. The CDR3 extends over 11 amino acids. Germline V gene lookup returns CDR1 LNHNV and CDR2 YYDKDF (reference sequence). The CDR3 coding sequence is TGTGCCACCAGCTACGGAAACACCATATATTTT. Its protein product is CATSYGNTIYF.

This sequence joins TRBV2 and TRBJ1-2; D not certain. Germline V gene data show CDR1 as SNHLY and CDR2 as FYNNEI. The CDR3 spans 11 residues. Trimming removed 2 bases from V and 6 bases from J, with 4 bases in between. The CDR3: CASSEIHGYTF. CDR3 sequence (DNA): TGTGCCAGCAGTGAAATCCATGGCTACACCTTC. Looking up the rest from reference TRBV2 and TRBJ1-2 gives the full variable domain: EPEVTQTPSHQVTQMGQEVILRCVPISNHLYFYWYRQILGQKVEFLVSFYNNEISEKSEIFDDQFSVERPDGSNFTLKIRSTKLEDSAMYFCASSEIHGYTFGSGTRLTVV.

The CDR3: CASRADQETQYF. The CDR3 region has the DNA TGTGCCAGCAGAGCAGACCAAGAGACCCAGTACTTC. The chain has TRBV2 and TRBJ2-5; D gene ambiguous. Trimming removed 6 bases at V and 0 bases at J, with 5 bases between. The CDR3 is made up of 12 amino acids. Germline CDR1 and CDR2: SNHLY and FYNNEI.

The chain links TRBV29-1 to TRBJ2-7, with D possibly being TRBD2 (6 bases). The CDR3 sequence is 13 residues long. Trimming left V 6 bases short and J 5 bases short, with 17 bases between. Germline CDR1 is SQVTM and CDR2 is ANQGSEA. The CDR3 reads CSVGGPASDEQYF. The DNA for the CDR3 is TGCAGCGTGGGCGGCCCCGCTAGCGACGAGCAGTACTTC.

The chain combines TRBV4-3 with TRBJ2-3; D may be TRBD2 (6 bases). The CDR3 length is 14 residues. Germline V gives CDR1 LGHNA, CDR2 YSLEER. V shed 4 bases and J shed 2 bases, with 10 bases lying between them. The CDR3 sequence: CASSRGGDTDTQYF. The CDR3 bases are TGCGCCAGCAGCCGGGGCGGGGACACAGATACGCAGTATTTT.

The genes are TRBV5-6 and TRBJ2-1, with D perhaps being TRBD1 or TRBD2 (5 bases each). Deletions cut 4 bases from V and 15 bases from J, with 20 bases between. This CDR3 contains 13 residues. Germline V lookup: CDR1 SGHDT, CDR2 YYEEEE. CDR3 in amino acids: CASSPGTYNSPFF. As DNA, the CDR3 is TGTGCCAGCAGCCCCGGGACCTATAATTCGCCGTTCTTC. The whole variable domain, remainder taken from reference TRBV5-6 and TRBJ2-1, is DAGVTQSPTHLIKTRGQQVTLRCSPKSGHDTVSWYQQALGQGPQFIFQYYEEEERQRGNFPDRFSGHQFPNYSSELNVNALLLGDSALYLCASSPGTYNSPFFGPGTRLTVL.